This entry features one TCR beta chain sequence. The data were taken from a study of technical replicates of blood from a handful of donors. The germline CDR1 and CDR2 sequences are SGHDT and YYEEEE. V lost 10 bases to trimming and J lost 7 bases, with 23 bases between them. This CDR3 has 14 residues. Repertoires were generated with immunoSEQ multiplex PCR, while TCRdb's copy carries only in-frame clones and drops some. In the table there are around 72,000 clones, roughly 90% of which are singletons. The clonotype originates from a human donor in good health. Some clones in this sample may be carry-over from other donors' samples. The chain combines TRBV5-6 with TRBJ1-2, with D maybe TRBD1 (5 bases). The source material was PBMCs. In nucleotides, the CDR3 is TGTGCCGGCACCGCAAGCTGGGGCGTGGGTGGCTACACCTTC. Its protein is CAGTASWGVGGYTF.